The clone carrying this TCR beta chain was seen only a few times. Its antigen remains unidentified. The data were taken from a study of vaccination effects on CD4 cells after COVID-19. Study details: The median interval between the second dose and post-vaccine sampling was 72 days.

Clones were sequenced by immunoSEQ multiplex PCR, and TCRdb holds only the in-frame ones, with some missing. The profile covers around 23,000 clones, with around 76% appearing a single time and around a tenth taken by the ten largest. Per germline, CDR1 SGHRS and CDR2 YFSETQ. CDR3 length equals 13 residues. Trimming pared 2 bases from V and 3 bases from J, leaving 8 bases between. Points from the study as a whole: In the study, convalescent patients were few, and early post-infection timepoints were absent.

Sequencing in the ViraFEST assay came after antigen-specific CD4+ T cells had been expanded with viral peptide pools, which were used to stimulate PBMC. With about 9 days of culture completed, CD4+ T cells were isolated. The vaccine given was either BNT162b2 or mRNA-1273, in two doses. The authors replaced half the medium with IL-2 medium on days 3 and 7. This receptor was obtained from a human donor who received a COVID-19 vaccine. The chain has TRBV5-1 and TRBJ1-1, with D uncertain. Sequencing was performed on CD4+ T cells from PBMCs cultured with HCoV-229E spike peptides, taken after COVID-19 vaccination. Here the CDR3 reads CASSLDIYTEAFF. The CDR3 DNA reads TGCGCCAGCAGCTTAGACATCTACACTGAAGCTTTCTTT.